The clone carrying this T cell receptor beta chain was counted at least ten times. What it recognizes is unknown. These data are taken from a study of human T cells and chemical hapten exposure. Study results and caveats: Alopecia in all donors means immunity may differ from healthy individuals. Following DPC sensitization, TCRs present above 1 in 1000 frequency showed no change.

Unique molecular identifiers were attached to individual cDNA molecules during library preparation. As handled by the study authors: Across samples, TCR counts had a median of about 88,000 and ranged from about 23,224 to 700,000. TCRdb re-called the RACE reads through MiXCR, storing one row per CDR3 protein. These V and J calls originate from TCRdb's pipeline instead of the authors' own analysis. The profile covers under 85,000 distinct CDR3 sequences, with approximately 10% appearing a single time and around 1.5% taken by the ten largest. Time point specified: patch test 1, 2 weeks after DPC sensitization. Treatment: therapeutic diphenylcyclopropenone sensitization with weekly scalp DPC. Germline loops: CDR1 SGDLS, CDR2 YYNGEE. V shed 4 bases, J shed 0 bases, and the junction held 5 bases outside the gene matches. The CDR3 has 16 residues.

The sample here was whole blood, taken in connection with sensitization to the hapten diphenylcyclopropenone (DPC). The clonotype originates from a woman in her fifties or sixties with alopecia areata. Some clones in this sample may be carry-over from other donors' samples. The chain recombines TRBV9 with TRBJ2-5, with 11 bases aligning to TRBD2. This chain's CDR3 is CASSIGTSGYQETQYF. CDR3 nucleotide sequence: TGTGCCAGCAGCATTGGGACTAGCGGTTACCAAGAGACCCAGTACTTC. Full variable domain (remainder filled in from reference TRBV9 and TRBJ2-5): DSGVTQTPKHLITATGQRVTLRCSPRSGDLSVYWYQQSLDQGLQFLIQYYNGEERAKGNILERFSAQQFPDLHSELNLSSLELGDSALYFCASSIGTSGYQETQYFGPGTRLLVL.